This record concerns one T cell receptor beta chain sequence. The protocol was immunoSEQ multiplex PCR, while the TCRdb copy is restricted to in-frame clones and leaves out a portion. The table records under 85,000 clones, over 65% of them present only once. This specimen belongs to a study of control samples from healthy donors and cancer patients. V lost 5 bases to trimming and J lost 8 bases; unmatched junction nucleotides: 10. The CDR3 runs to 16 residues. Per germline, CDR1 LNHDA and CDR2 SQIVND (reference sequence). This sequence joins TRBV19 and TRBJ1-6, with 9 bases fitting TRBD1. The source material was PBMCs. The origin of this receptor is a woman between 50 and 59 years old with lung cancer. DNA of the CDR3: TGTGCCAGTAGTTTGAGACAGGGGGTCTTGGATTCACCCCTCCACTTT. This gives the protein CASSLRQGVLDSPLHF. The full variable domain, completed using reference TRBV19 and TRBJ1-6, is DGGITQSPKYLFRKEGQNVTLSCEQNLNHDAMYWYRQDPGQGLRLIYYSQIVNDFQKGDIAEGYSVSREKKESFPLTVTSAQKNPTAFYLCASSLRQGVLDSPLHFGNGTRLTVT.